Listed below are T cell receptor beta chains from one sample, sequenced in a study of shared clonotypes between healthy human individuals. Method: immunoSEQ multiplex PCR; TCRdb's copy keeps in-frame clones and lacks some. The data contain hundreds of thousands of clones, around three quarters of them singletons. Material: PBMCs. The receptors originated from a woman aged 35 to 49 in good health. Some clones in this sample may be carry-over from other donors' samples. CDR3s leave out the opening cysteine and the closing phenylalanine or tryptophan. Expanded clones are given a class, and other clones once, few, many or no size at all.

clone_size v_call cdr3_aa
NA TRBV7-6 ASSLDPRGTDTQY
NA TRBV6-5 ASYRAGRGDEQY
NA TRBV4-3 ASSRQSDSPLH
NA TRBV4-1 ASSQGEFGNWVAKNIQY
NA TRBV7-8 ASSNRRAGETQY
once TRBV18 ASSLGTSDAGELF
NA TRBV27 ASSFEGRRAYNEQF
NA TRBV5-5 ASSLRGNEKLF
NA TRBV29-1 SVGGRMEQF
NA TRBV10-3 AISDPSGTSGGPYNEQF
once TRBV4-3 ASSVSNSGSNGDTQY
NA TRBV9 ASSVQAGVRGGRHEQF
NA TRBV7-2 ASSLLPGRATNEQF
NA TRBV7-6 ASSLGRIKGPTNYGYT
NA TRBV15 ATSSGTSGVTDTQY
NA TRBV7-9 ASSLDPALKETQY
NA TRBV6-5 ASSYSFESVGFTQY
NA TRBV7-9 ASSSDRGATNEKLF
NA TRBV5-1 ASSPAGSQETQY
NA TRBV4-1 ASSQDRAGQGVSGANVLT
NA TRBV11-2 ASSQRGGGDTQY
once TRBV5-1 ASNDLQGVSYEQY
NA TRBV2 ASSEGGSGYGEQF
NA TRBV5-1 ASSLGQRDYEQY
NA TRBV30 AWGTDLTVSREKLF
NA TRBV15 ATSQDRVHSYEQY
many TRBV7-8 ASSFGRRNTEAF
NA TRBV19 ASRGSSNTEAF
NA TRBV7-2 ASSFTGGRYEQY
NA TRBV4-2 ASSPSAGVVGGDTQY
few TRBV14 ASSHIAGQGAREQY
NA TRBV7-3 ASSLSSGAGSYNEQF
few TRBV5-4 ASSFVSGPVNEQF
NA TRBV18 ASSPLSDYEQY
NA TRBV27 ASSLFSGSRHEQF
NA TRBV5-4 ASSVETGSAEAF
NA TRBV20-1 SGTLQETQY
NA TRBV2 ASSEELAGNNEQF
NA TRBV5-4 ASSQGDGWLAKNIQY
NA TRBV15 ATSIRTSGSFFADTQY
NA TRBV19 ASSIVSISGANVLT
NA TRBV11-1 ASSPRDRVVEQY
many TRBV9 ASSVTGSSYEQY
NA TRBV6-5 ASRGLGGYSYEQY
NA TRBV10-3 AISESTVITSGANVLT
NA TRBV19 ASSKQGSSYGYT
few TRBV5-1 ASSLASQVRGNQPQH
once TRBV14 ASSQEVRSGYT
NA TRBV18 ASQGTGVTEAF
NA TRBV28 AGGASSYEQY
NA TRBV5-1 ASSLGVYRANEQF
medium-sized TRBV9 ASSLLLAGTDTQY